This T cell receptor (beta chain) was captured in a study of cytomegalovirus exposure and HLA in healthy donors. Across the whole study: There were 90 million to 130 million unique TCR beta sequences, drawn from roughly 200 million T cells, in an earlier analysis. Study-level findings and limits: Specificity for CMV antigens was confirmed in vitro for a few of the CMV-associated chains.

When sampled, the donors appeared nominally healthy, though they likely had unrecorded immune exposures. CDR1 is SGHTA and CDR2 is FQGNSA in the germline V gene. Trimming took off 1 base at V and 4 bases at J, with 9 bases between the two ends. The CDR3 runs to 14 residues. The study ran its PCR with 60 Vbeta and 13 Jbeta primers. Generated by immunoSEQ multiplex PCR, the TCRdb table keeps only in-frame clones and is missing some. The table includes 150,000 to 200,000 clones, around 74% detected once. This clone was seen once. The antigen is unknown. Sequenced material: PBMCs. The receptor comes from a girl between 5 and 17 years old in good health and CMV-seropositive. This sequence joins TRBV7-2 and TRBJ2-3; D remains unclear. The CDR3 nucleotides are TGTGCCAGCAGCTTAGATATCCGGTCAGATACGCAGTATTTT. Its translation: CASSLDIRSDTQYF.